The rows below give T cell receptor beta chains drawn from one sample of a study of identical twins. TCRdb redid the calling of the 5' RACE reads with MiXCR, one entry per CDR3 protein. This sample has more than 1.5 million distinct CDR3 sequences, with around 29% found just once. The sample consisted of cord blood. Receptors originate from a newborn girl in good health. CDR3s include the opening cysteine and the closing phenylalanine or tryptophan. A D gene is named only where the DNA matches it firmly. The size of a clone is reported for some rows only, either as once, few or many, or as a class for expanded clones.

CDR3: CASSFPGLAPDTQYF
DNA: TGTGCCAGCAGTTTTCCGGGACTAGCGCCAGATACGCAGTATTTT
V: TRBV12-3/TRBV12-4
D: TRBD2
J: TRBJ2-3
size: few

CDR3: CSVDSQGHEQYF
DNA: TGCAGCGTTGATTCACAGGGCCACGAGCAGTACTTC
V: TRBV29-1
D: .
J: TRBJ2-7
size: many

CDR3: CASSKRGLVPLSYEQYF
DNA: TGTGCCAGCAGCAAACGGGGGCTAGTTCCCCTCTCCTACGAGCAGTACTTC
V: TRBV21-1
D: .
J: TRBJ2-7
size: few

CDR3: CASSFTRSGNEQFF
DNA: TGTGCCAGCAGTTTTACGCGGTCGGGCAATGAGCAGTTCTTC
V: TRBV27
D: .
J: TRBJ2-1
size: few

CDR3: CASSFTGGDDNKQFF
DNA: TGTGCCAGCAGCTTTACAGGGGGGGACGACAATAAGCAGTTCTTC
V: TRBV5-4
D: .
J: TRBJ2-1
size: .

CDR3: CASSPWTVFTGELFF
DNA: TGTGCCAGCAGCCCATGGACTGTTTTCACCGGGGAGCTGTTTTTT
V: TRBV13
D: .
J: TRBJ2-2
size: .

CDR3: CASSLVRPGTAPNEKLFF
DNA: TGTGCCAGCAGCTTGGTCAGACCTGGGACAGCGCCTAATGAAAAACTGTTTTTT
V: TRBV7-6
D: TRBD1
J: TRBJ1-4
size: .

CDR3: CASSPSGSTYNEQFF
DNA: TGTGCCAGCAGTCCTAGCGGGAGTACATACAATGAGCAGTTCTTC
V: TRBV28
D: TRBD2
J: TRBJ2-1
size: .

CDR3: CASSVAGTSGRFNEQSF
DNA: TGTGCCAGCAGCGTAGCTGGGACTAGCGGTCGCTTCAATGAGCAGTCCTTC
V: TRBV9
D: TRBD2
J: TRBJ2-1
size: .

CDR3: CASSFSGNQPQHF
DNA: TGCGCCAGCAGCTTTTCAGGGAATCAGCCCCAGCATTTT
V: TRBV12-3/TRBV12-4
D: .
J: TRBJ1-5
size: many

CDR3: CSASHRDAETQYF
DNA: TGCAGTGCTTCTCACAGGGACGCAGAGACCCAGTACTTC
V: TRBV20-1
D: .
J: TRBJ2-5
size: .

CDR3: CSAFGQASYEQYF
DNA: TGCAGTGCCTTCGGACAGGCCTCCTACGAGCAGTACTTC
V: TRBV20-1
D: TRBD1
J: TRBJ2-7
size: .

CDR3: CATSDPWGGQGSNEQFF
DNA: TGTGCCACCAGTGACCCCTGGGGGGGACAGGGAAGCAATGAGCAGTTCTTC
V: TRBV24-1
D: TRBD1
J: TRBJ2-1
size: .

CDR3: CASSVSRWSTKNIQYF
DNA: TGTGCCAGCAGCGTAAGTAGGTGGTCAACCAAAAACATTCAGTACTTC
V: TRBV9
D: .
J: TRBJ2-4
size: few

CDR3: CAISPGSDAEAFF
DNA: TGTGCCATCAGCCCAGGGAGCGACGCTGAAGCTTTCTTT
V: TRBV10-3
D: .
J: TRBJ1-1
size: .

CDR3: CAARRGGSKETQYF
DNA: TGTGCCGCCCGCAGGGGCGGGTCTAAAGAGACCCAGTACTTC
V: TRBV6-6
D: .
J: TRBJ2-5
size: .

CDR3: CASSLRAVVSGWVYEQYF
DNA: TGTGCCAGCAGCTTAAGGGCAGTAGTCTCAGGATGGGTCTACGAGCAGTACTTC
V: TRBV11-2
D: .
J: TRBJ2-7
size: few

CDR3: CASSPGLSGGAEYEQYF
DNA: TGTGCCAGCAGCCCGGGACTGAGCGGGGGGGCTGAATACGAGCAGTACTTC
V: TRBV3-1
D: TRBD2
J: TRBJ2-7
size: once

CDR3: CASRRRRAGVQETQYF
DNA: TGTGCCAGCAGACGTAGACGAGCGGGGGTTCAAGAGACCCAGTACTTC
V: TRBV2
D: TRBD2
J: TRBJ2-5
size: .

CDR3: CASSLSRAPFTDTQYF
DNA: TGTGCCAGCAGTTTATCCAGGGCTCCCTTCACAGATACGCAGTATTTT
V: TRBV27
D: .
J: TRBJ2-3
size: .

CDR3: CAISESTREKLFF
DNA: TGTGCCATCAGTGAGTCGACTCGGGAAAAACTGTTTTTT
V: TRBV10-3
D: .
J: TRBJ1-4
size: few

CDR3: CASSQDPRGNIQYF
DNA: TGCGCCAGCAGCCAAGATCCCAGGGGGAACATTCAGTACTTC
V: TRBV4-1
D: TRBD1
J: TRBJ2-4
size: few

CDR3: CASSKTSGSSYEQYF
DNA: TGTGCCAGCAGCAAGACTAGCGGGAGCTCCTACGAGCAGTACTTC
V: TRBV12-3/TRBV12-4
D: TRBD2
J: TRBJ2-7
size: many

CDR3: CASRPRTGLQETQYF
DNA: TGTGCCAGCAGGCCAAGGACAGGGCTCCAAGAGACCCAGTACTTC
V: TRBV27
D: TRBD1
J: TRBJ2-5
size: few

CDR3: CSARVAGRNQPQHF
DNA: TGCAGTGCTAGAGTGGCAGGGAGGAATCAGCCCCAGCATTTT
V: TRBV20-1
D: .
J: TRBJ1-5
size: .

CDR3: CASSITQWQASGGGPYNEQFF
DNA: TGTGCCAGTAGTATTACACAGTGGCAGGCCAGCGGCGGAGGGCCTTACAATGAGCAGTTCTTC
V: TRBV19
D: .
J: TRBJ2-1
size: .

CDR3: CASSAQGPTNTGELFF
DNA: TGTGCCAGCAGTGCACAGGGCCCAACGAACACCGGGGAGCTGTTTTTT
V: TRBV25-1
D: .
J: TRBJ2-2
size: .

CDR3: CASSQEYSTNEKLFF
DNA: TGTGCCAGCAGCCAAGAGTATTCAACTAATGAAAAACTGTTTTTT
V: TRBV3-1
D: .
J: TRBJ1-4
size: few

CDR3: CASSPTGQSSYEQYF
DNA: TGTGCCAGCAGCCCCACGGGACAGAGCTCCTACGAGCAGTACTTC
V: TRBV7-2
D: TRBD1
J: TRBJ2-7
size: .